This passage covers 17 T cell receptor beta chains from one sample sequenced in a study of blood T cell repertoires in COVID-19. TCRdb's table, derived via immunoSEQ multiplex PCR, lists solely in-frame clones and lacks some. The sample contains 110,000 to 150,000 clones, about four fifths of which appear only once. Sample: peripheral blood. These receptors came from a woman aged 70-85 years with COVID-19, enrolled during active disease.

The chain recombines TRBV5-4 with TRBJ1-6, with 7 bases matching TRBD1. The CDR3 covers 17 residues. The V gene end was trimmed by 0 bases and the J gene end by 6 bases; junction bases not matched to a gene: 9. CDR1 and CDR2 (germline): SGHNT, YYREEE (reference sequence). Here the CDR3 DNA reads TGTGCCAGCAGCTTGGGGGGATCCGGGACAGTTAATTCACCCCTCCACTTT. Amino acid sequence: CASSLGGSGTVNSPLHF.

This clone turned up a few times. The chain carries TRBV4-2 and TRBJ2-7; 10 nucleotides agree with TRBD1. This CDR3 region has 14 residues. In germline, CDR1 is LGHNA, CDR2 YNFKEQ. The J segment lost 6 bases and the V segment lost 1 base, leaving 3 bases of the junction unmatched. The CDR3 loop is CASSQGDRGVEQYF. In nucleotides, the CDR3 is TGTGCCAGCAGCCAAGGGGACAGGGGAGTCGAGCAGTACTTC.

The chain combines TRBV6-5 with TRBJ1-4; possible D gene TRBD1, 6 bases. The V gene lost 5 bases and the J gene lost 3 bases, with 13 bases spanning the gap. The germline V gene encodes CDR1 MNHEY and CDR2 SVGAGI. The CDR3 consists of 15 residues. The CDR3 spells CASSRGAFSNEKLFF. Here the CDR3 DNA reads TGTGCCAGCAGTCGGGGGGCGTTTTCTAATGAAAAACTGTTTTTT.

This sequence joins TRBV5-5 and TRBJ1-5, with unresolved D. Germline V lookup: CDR1 SGHKS, CDR2 YYEKEE (reference sequence). V gave up 2 bases and J gave up 4 bases, with 13 bases separating them. This CDR3 has 15 residues. CDR3 amino acids: CASSFSGGPNQPQHF. For the CDR3, the DNA is TGTGCCAGCAGCTTCTCAGGTGGGCCTAATCAGCCCCAGCATTTT.

This clone has more than one count but fewer than ten. This sequence joins TRBV23-1 and TRBJ1-1; 10 bases match TRBD1. TRBV23-1 qualifies as an ORF whose function is uncertain. The CDR3 contains 19 residues. Losses at the gene ends were 2 bases for V and 3 bases for J; bases not matched to a gene: 15. The CDR3 loop reads CASSQQNGTGAIPDTEAFF. The CDR3 DNA reads TGCGCCAGCAGTCAACAAAACGGGACAGGGGCGATACCCGACACTGAAGCTTTCTTT.

The chain links TRBV2 to TRBJ2-1, with D hard to call. Trimming left V 5 bases short and J 0 bases short, with 8 bases between. This CDR3 comprises 14 residues. CDR1 SNHLY and CDR2 FYNNEI come from the germline V gene. CDR3 protein: CASSQQSSYNEQFF. CDR3 sequence (DNA): TGTGCCAGCAGTCAACAGAGCTCCTACAATGAGCAGTTCTTC.

The chain joins TRBV5-4 to TRBJ2-3, with 11 bases that match TRBD2. This CDR3 contains 15 residues. V dropped 5 bases and J dropped 4; count of bases not matched to a gene: 6. Per the germline V gene, CDR1 is SGHNT and CDR2 is YYREEE (reference sequence). CDR3 DNA sequence: TGTGCCAGCAGACGTAGCGGGGGGGCCGCAGATACGCAGTATTTT. Encoded protein: CASRRSGGAADTQYF.

This clone was found a few times. The chain employs TRBV27 and TRBJ1-5, with TRBD1 identical over 10 bases. The CDR3 covers 16 residues. CDR1 is MNHEY and CDR2 is SMNVEV in the germline V gene (reference sequence). Germline trimming cut 5 bases from V and 7 bases from J; bases unmatched to any gene: 11. The CDR3 here is CASSAGDRGRGQPQHF. The CDR3 region has the DNA TGTGCCAGCAGTGCAGGAGACAGGGGGCGAGGACAGCCCCAGCATTTT.

This sequence joins TRBV18 and TRBJ1-1; D not resolved. Germline V gives CDR1 KGHSH, CDR2 LQKENI. V lost 5 bases to trimming and J lost 0 bases, with 10 bases between them. CDR3 size: 14 residues. The CDR3 region is CASSEGRVNTEAFF. CDR3 nucleotide sequence: TGTGCCAGCTCAGAGGGAAGGGTGAACACTGAAGCTTTCTTT.

The rearrangement joins TRBV28 to TRBJ1-2; the match to TRBD1 covers 8 bases. Per germline, CDR1 MDHEN and CDR2 SYDVKM. The CDR3 runs to 15 residues. Trimming at V came to 6 bases and at J to 3 bases, leaving 9 bases not matched to a gene. DNA of the CDR3: TGTGCCAGCAGCCGTCCCGGGACAGGACACTATGGCTACACCTTC. This translates into CASSRPGTGHYGYTF.

This chain links TRBV10-3 with TRBJ1-6; D perhaps matches TRBD1 (5 bases). The germline V gene has CDR1 ENHRY and CDR2 SYGVKD. V gave up 0 bases and J gave up 6 bases, with 15 bases separating them. The CDR3 has 17 residues. The CDR3 spells CAISESSPGFGNSPLHF. In nucleotides, the CDR3 is TGTGCCATCAGTGAGTCGAGCCCAGGGTTTGGTAATTCACCCCTCCACTTT.

This chain links TRBV19 with TRBJ2-5; TRBD1 matches 8 bases. V shed 3 bases and J 5 bases; nucleotides not matched to a gene: 8. Germline lookup yields CDR1 LNHDA and CDR2 SQIVND (reference sequence). This CDR3 region has 15 residues. The CDR3 sequence: CASSIGTGGRETQYF. The CDR3, as DNA: TGTGCCAGTAGTATTGGAACAGGGGGACGGGAGACCCAGTACTTC.

This clone occurred a few times. The J gene is TRBJ2-7, the V gene TRBV30; possibly TRBD1 for D (6 bases). The length of the CDR3 is 12 residues. V was pared by 0 bases and J by 6 bases, with 9 bases between. The germline CDR1 and CDR2 sequences are GTSNPN and SVGIG (reference sequence). CDR3 protein: CAWSVAGVEQYF. The CDR3 bases are TGTGCCTGGAGTGTAGCAGGGGTCGAGCAGTACTTC.

The CDR3 protein is CASSPRGGAESNQPQHF. CDR3 DNA: TGTGCCAGTAGTCCCCGGGGGGGGGCCGAGAGCAATCAGCCCCAGCATTTT. V is TRBV19 and J is TRBJ1-5; D might be TRBD1 (6 bases). CDR1 is LNHDA and CDR2 is SQIVND in the germline V gene (reference sequence). V lost 5 bases to trimming and J lost 1 base, with 18 bases between them. The CDR3 loop spans 17 amino acids.

This clone has only one observation. V is TRBV30 and J is TRBJ2-3; TRBD1 is a possible D gene (5 bases). This CDR3 contains 15 residues. The V end lost 3 bases, the J end lost 4 bases, and 17 bases lay between the germline ends. Germline values: CDR1 GTSNPN, CDR2 SVGIG (reference sequence). This CDR3 reads CAWRRGGLGPDTQYF. Here the CDR3 DNA reads TGTGCCTGGAGAAGGGGCGGCCTGGGTCCAGATACGCAGTATTTT.

The V call is TRBV27, the J call TRBJ1-5, with D maybe TRBD1 (5 bases). The V end lost 0 bases, the J end lost 0 bases, and 9 bases lay between the germline ends. This CDR3 is built from 16 residues. Per germline, CDR1 MNHEY and CDR2 SMNVEV (reference sequence). The CDR3 is CASSLSGAYSNQPQHF. In nucleotides, the CDR3 is TGTGCCAGCAGTTTATCAGGGGCCTATAGCAATCAGCCCCAGCATTTT.

This sequence joins TRBV5-1 and TRBJ2-7; 14 nucleotides agree with TRBD2. The germline V gene encodes CDR1 SGHRS and CDR2 YFSETQ. This CDR3 comprises 15 residues. The junction had 2 bases not matched to a gene; V was cut back by 4 bases and J by 2 bases. The CDR3 coding sequence is TGCGCCAGCAGCCGGACTAGCGGGGGGACCTACGAGCAGTACTTC. Translation: CASSRTSGGTYEQYF.